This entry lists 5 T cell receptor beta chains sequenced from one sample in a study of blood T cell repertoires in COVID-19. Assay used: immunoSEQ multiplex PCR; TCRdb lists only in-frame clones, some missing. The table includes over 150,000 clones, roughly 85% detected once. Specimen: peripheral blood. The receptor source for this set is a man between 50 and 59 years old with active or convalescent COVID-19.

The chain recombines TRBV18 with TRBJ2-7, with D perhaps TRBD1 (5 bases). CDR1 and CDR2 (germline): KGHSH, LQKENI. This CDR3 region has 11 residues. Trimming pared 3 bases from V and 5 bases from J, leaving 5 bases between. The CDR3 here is CASSPRDEQYF. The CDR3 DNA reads TGTGCCAGCTCACCCAGGGACGAGCAGTACTTC.

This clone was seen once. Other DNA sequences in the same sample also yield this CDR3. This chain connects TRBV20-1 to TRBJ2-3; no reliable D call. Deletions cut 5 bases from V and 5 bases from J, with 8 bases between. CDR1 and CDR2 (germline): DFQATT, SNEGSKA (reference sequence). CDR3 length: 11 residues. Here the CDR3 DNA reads TGCAGTGCTGAGAGTGGAGATACGCAGTATTTT. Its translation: CSAESGDTQYF.

CDR3 residues: CASSARDRDFPGYTF. The CDR3 coding sequence is TGTGCCAGCAGCGCCCGGGACAGGGATTTTCCTGGCTACACCTTC. The V call is TRBV7-2, the J call TRBJ1-2; 9 bases fit TRBD1. The CDR3 length is 15 residues. The junction had 11 bases not matched to a gene; V was cut back by 5 bases and J by 7 bases. Germline assignment: CDR1 SGHTA and CDR2 FQGNSA. Full variable domain (outside the CDR3, taken from reference TRBV7-2 and TRBJ1-2): GAGVSQSPSNKVTEKGKDVELRCDPISGHTALYWYRQSLGQGLEFLIYFQGNSAPDKSGLPSDRFSAERTGGSVSTLTIQRTQQEDSAVYLCASSARDRDFPGYTFGSGTRLTVV.

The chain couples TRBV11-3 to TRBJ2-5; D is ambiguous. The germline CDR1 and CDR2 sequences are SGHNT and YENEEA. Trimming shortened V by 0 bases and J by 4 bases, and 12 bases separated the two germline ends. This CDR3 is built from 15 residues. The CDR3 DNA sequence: TGTGCCAGCAGCTTAGATTCGGAGAGCGCAGAGACCCAGTACTTC. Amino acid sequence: CASSLDSESAETQYF.

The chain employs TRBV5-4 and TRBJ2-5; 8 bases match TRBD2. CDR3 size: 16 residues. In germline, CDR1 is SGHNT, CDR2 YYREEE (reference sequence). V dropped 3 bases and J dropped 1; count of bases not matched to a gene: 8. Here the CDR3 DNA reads TGTGCCAGCAGCTCAGGACTAGCACTTTTCCAAGAGACCCAGTACTTC. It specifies CASSSGLALFQETQYF.